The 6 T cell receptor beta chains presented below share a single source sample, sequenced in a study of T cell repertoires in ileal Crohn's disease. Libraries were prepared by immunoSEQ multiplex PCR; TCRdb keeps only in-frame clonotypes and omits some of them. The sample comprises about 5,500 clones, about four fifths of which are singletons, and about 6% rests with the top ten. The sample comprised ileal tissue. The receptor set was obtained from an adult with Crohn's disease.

CDR3 coding DNA: TGTGCCAGCAGCTCCTATAGACTAGGACTAGCGGGAGGGCTTGTTGGGCAGTTCTTC. Translation gives CASSSYRLGLAGGLVGQFF. The rearrangement links TRBV5-5 to TRBJ2-1; 15 positions match TRBD2. Trimming at V came to 3 bases and at J to 12 bases, leaving 19 bases not matched to a gene. Germline loops: CDR1 SGHKS, CDR2 YYEKEE (reference sequence). This CDR3 comprises 19 residues.

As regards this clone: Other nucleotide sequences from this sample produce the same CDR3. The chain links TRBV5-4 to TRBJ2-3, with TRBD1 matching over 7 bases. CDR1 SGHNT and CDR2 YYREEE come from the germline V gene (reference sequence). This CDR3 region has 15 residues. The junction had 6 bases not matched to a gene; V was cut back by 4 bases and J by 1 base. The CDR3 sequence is CASSLPGTGTDTQYF. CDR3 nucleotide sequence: TGTGCCAGCAGCCTCCCCGGGACAGGCACAGATACGCAGTATTTT.

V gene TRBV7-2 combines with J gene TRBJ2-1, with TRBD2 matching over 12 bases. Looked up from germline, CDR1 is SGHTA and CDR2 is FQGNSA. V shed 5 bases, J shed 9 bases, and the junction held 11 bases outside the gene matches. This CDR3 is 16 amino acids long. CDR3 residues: CASSTTSSGGAGEQFF. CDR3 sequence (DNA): TGTGCCAGCAGCACCACTTCTAGCGGGGGGGCGGGTGAGCAGTTCTTC.

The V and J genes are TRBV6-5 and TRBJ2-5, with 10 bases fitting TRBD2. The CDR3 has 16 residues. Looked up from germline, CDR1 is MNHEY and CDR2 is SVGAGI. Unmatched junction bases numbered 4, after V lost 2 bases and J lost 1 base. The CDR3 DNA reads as TGTGCCAGCAGTTACGAGAGGACTAGCGGCCAAGAGACCCAGTACTTC. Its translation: CASSYERTSGQETQYF.

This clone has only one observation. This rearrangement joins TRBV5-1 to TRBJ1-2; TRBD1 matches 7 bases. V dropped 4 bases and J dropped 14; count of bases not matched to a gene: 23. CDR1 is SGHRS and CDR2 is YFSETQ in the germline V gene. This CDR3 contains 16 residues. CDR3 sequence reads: CASSSLGRGQDQNQTF. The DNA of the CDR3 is TGCGCCAGCAGCAGCTTGGGTAGGGGGCAGGACCAAAACCAAACCTTC.

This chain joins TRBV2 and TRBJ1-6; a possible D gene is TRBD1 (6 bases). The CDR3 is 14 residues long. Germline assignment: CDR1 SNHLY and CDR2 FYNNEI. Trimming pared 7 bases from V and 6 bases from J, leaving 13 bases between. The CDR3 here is CASTTDSSNSPLHF. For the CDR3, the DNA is TGTGCCAGCACTACGGACAGTTCTAATTCACCCCTCCACTTT. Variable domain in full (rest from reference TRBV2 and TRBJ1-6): EPEVTQTPSHQVTQMGQEVILRCVPISNHLYFYWYRQILGQKVEFLVSFYNNEISEKSEIFDDQFSVERPDGSNFTLKIRSTKLEDSAMYFCASTTDSSNSPLHFGNGTRLTVT.